This T cell receptor (beta chain) was documented in a study of blood T cell repertoires in COVID-19. Ages ranged from about 18 to 89 years, with residence in about two dozen US areas. This CDR3 is built from 14 residues. Looked up from germline, CDR1 is MNHEY and CDR2 is SVGAGI. Trimming took off 2 bases at V and 2 bases at J, with 10 bases between the two ends. Methods used by the authors: Reference gene primer amplification gave estimated nucleated cell counts. Profiled with immunoSEQ multiplex PCR; TCRdb holds only in-frame clones, not every one. Clone size and the V and J calls come from that table; the DNA yielded D and trimming. The sample holds about 330,000 clones, approximately 89% seen once.

Source material: PBMCs or T cells enriched from blood (not recorded which). The rearrangement links TRBV6-5 to TRBJ2-7, with D maybe TRBD1 (5 bases). The receptor comes from a woman aged 25 to 45 who had recovered from COVID-19. In nucleotides, the CDR3 is TGTGCCAGCAGTTACGGTGGCAGGGCCTACGAGCAGTACTTC. Its translation: CASSYGGRAYEQYF.